These 28 T cell receptor beta chains originate from one sample sequenced in a study of cytomegalovirus exposure and HLA in healthy donors. Primers: 60 Vbeta forward and 13 Jbeta reverse. Here immunoSEQ multiplex PCR was the method, and the copy in TCRdb shows in-frame clones only, minus some. The sample lists some 150,000 clones, about 84% occurring once. Material: PBMCs. The receptors stem from a male donor in good health and CMV-seronegative.

V gene TRBV19 combines with J gene TRBJ1-4; D is uncertain. V lost 8 bases and J lost 8, with 24 bases in between. Per the germline V gene, CDR1 is LNHDA and CDR2 is SQIVND (reference sequence). The CDR3 runs 16 residues. CDR3 sequence: CASPPATTTVREKLFF. The CDR3 DNA follows: TGTGCCAGTCCCCCCGCCACGACGACCGTCAGGGAAAAACTGTTTTTT.

This clone was counted a few times. The V gene is TRBV7-3, the J gene TRBJ2-4; D may be TRBD1 (5 bases). Germline V CDR1 and CDR2: SGHTA, FQGTGA. This CDR3 spans 13 amino acids. V lost 4 bases and J lost 8, with 12 bases in between. CDR3 DNA sequence: TGTGCCAGCAGCTGGGGCTCAGGGTACATTCAGTACTTC. Translated: CASSWGSGYIQYF. Full variable domain (missing parts from reference TRBV7-3 and TRBJ2-4): GAGVSQTPSNKVTEKGKYVELRCDPISGHTALYWYRQSLGQGPEFLIYFQGTGAADDSGLPNDRFFAVRPEGSVSTLKIQRTERGDSAVYLCASSWGSGYIQYFGAGTRLSVL.

The chain links TRBV5-1 to TRBJ2-5; possible D gene TRBD2, 6 bases. This CDR3 comprises 15 residues. Germline CDR1 is SGHRS and CDR2 is YFSETQ. V was trimmed by 1 base and J by 2 bases, leaving 12 bases between them. CDR3 protein: CASSLRAGSQETQYF. CDR3 DNA: TGCGCCAGCAGCTTGCGAGCGGGTTCACAAGAGACCCAGTACTTC.

V is TRBV5-1 and J is TRBJ2-3, with 11 bases lining up with TRBD2. V lost 2 bases and J lost 2; bases outside the gene matches: 7. Germline V gene sequence: CDR1 SGHRS, CDR2 YFSETQ. The CDR3 length is 17 residues. CDR3 loop: CASSFTGTSGSTDTQYF. The CDR3 bases are TGCGCCAGCAGCTTTACCGGGACTAGCGGATCCACAGATACGCAGTATTTT.

In DNA, the CDR3 is TGTGCCAGCAGCTCGATCGGGACAGACTATGGCTACACCTTC. It is translated as CASSSIGTDYGYTF. The chain couples TRBV7-2 to TRBJ1-2, with 7 bases aligning to TRBD1. CDR1 and CDR2 (germline): SGHTA, FQGNSA. The CDR3 has 14 residues. Germline trimming cut 4 bases from V and 3 bases from J; bases unmatched to any gene: 5.

The V call is TRBV6-1, the J call TRBJ1-5; D is possibly TRBD1 (5 bases). From germline, CDR1 is MNHNS and CDR2 SASEGT. The CDR3 has 15 residues. Trimming left V 0 bases short and J 4 bases short, with 10 bases between. The CDR3 region is CASSEADNGNQPQHF. The CDR3 DNA reads TGTGCCAGCAGTGAAGCGGACAATGGGAATCAGCCCCAGCATTTT.

The J gene is TRBJ2-1, the V gene TRBV6-5, with 10 bases aligning to TRBD1. CDR3 size: 14 residues. Germline V lookup: CDR1 MNHEY, CDR2 SVGAGI. V gave up 2 bases and J gave up 10 bases; unmatched junction bases: 5. This CDR3 reads CASSYLGTGDEQFF. The CDR3 DNA is TGTGCCAGCAGTTACCTAGGGACAGGGGACGAGCAGTTCTTC.

The chain has TRBV4-1 and TRBJ2-7; D possibly corresponds to TRBD1 (6 bases). The CDR3 spans 15 residues. V lost 0 bases, J lost 6 bases, and 15 bases lay in between. Germline V gene sequence: CDR1 MGHRA, CDR2 YSYEKL. CDR3 in amino acids: CASSQDWPGVREQYF. The DNA of the CDR3 is TGCGCCAGCAGCCAAGATTGGCCAGGGGTGCGCGAGCAGTACTTC.

V and J are TRBV11-3 and TRBJ2-1; 8 nucleotides agree with TRBD2. CDR1 is SGHNT and CDR2 is YENEEA in the germline V gene. Trimming removed 5 bases from V and 10 bases from J; junction bases left unmatched: 1. The CDR3 runs to 11 residues. In nucleotides, the CDR3 is TGTGCCAGCAGCCGCGGGGGGGAGCAGTTCTTC. Amino acid sequence: CASSRGGEQFF.

This chain joins TRBV7-3 and TRBJ1-1, with TRBD1 matching over 11 bases. Germline V gene lookup returns CDR1 SGHTA and CDR2 FQGTGA. The CDR3 is 14 residues long. V lost 1 base and J lost 8; bases outside the gene matches: 3. The CDR3 sequence is CASSLSGTGGEAFF. CDR3 DNA sequence: TGTGCCAGCAGCTTAAGTGGGACAGGGGGAGAAGCTTTCTTT.

The genes are TRBV5-8 and TRBJ1-5; D is unclear. In germline, CDR1 is SGHTS, CDR2 YDEGEE. The V end lost 4 bases, the J end lost 1 base, and 12 bases lay between the germline ends. The length of the CDR3 is 15 residues. CDR3 protein: CASSKTRPSNQPQHF. CDR3 bases: TGTGCCAGCAGCAAGACTCGACCGAGCAATCAGCCCCAGCATTTT. Using reference TRBV5-8 and TRBJ1-5 for the parts outside the CDR3, the full variable domain is EAGVTQSPTHLIKTRGQQATLRCSPISGHTSVYWYQQALGLGLQFLLWYDEGEERNRGNFPPRFSGRQFPNYSSELNVNALELEDSALYLCASSKTRPSNQPQHFGDGTRLSIL.

The chain recombines TRBV7-8 with TRBJ1-5; D is unclear. V lost 5 bases and J 0 bases, leaving 14 bases between the germline ends. The CDR3 runs 16 residues. Per germline, CDR1 SGHVS and CDR2 FQNEAQ. CDR3 residues: CASSLTGINSNQPQHF. In nucleotides, the CDR3 is TGTGCCAGCAGCCTGACGGGGATCAATAGCAATCAGCCCCAGCATTTT.

The gene calls are TRBV28 and TRBJ2-1, with D possibly matching TRBD2 (10 bases). V lost 6 bases and J 10 bases, leaving 25 bases between the germline ends. The CDR3 spans 16 residues. Germline lookup yields CDR1 MDHEN and CDR2 SYDVKM. The CDR3 region is CASRTGGASGGCEQFF. In nucleotides, the CDR3 is TGTGCCAGCAGGACAGGGGGGGCTAGCGGGGGATGCGAGCAGTTCTTC.

The gene calls are TRBV7-3 and TRBJ2-1, with 11 bases identical to TRBD2. Germline V gene lookup returns CDR1 SGHTA and CDR2 FQGTGA. The CDR3 is made up of 16 amino acids. V shed 4 bases, J shed 2 bases, and the junction held 4 bases outside the gene matches. The CDR3 region is CASSSFSGGAYNEQFF. The DNA for the CDR3 is TGTGCCAGCAGCTCTTTTAGCGGGGGGGCCTACAATGAGCAGTTCTTC.

The gene calls are TRBV9 and TRBJ2-1; TRBD2 aligns across 12 bases. V was pared by 0 bases and J by 5 bases, with 12 bases of the junction left unmatched. Germline V gives CDR1 SGDLS, CDR2 YYNGEE. CDR3 length: 19 amino acids. CDR3 amino acids: CASSVEETLAGGSDNEQFF. The DNA of the CDR3 is TGTGCCAGCAGCGTAGAAGAGACCCTAGCGGGAGGGTCTGACAATGAGCAGTTCTTC.

This clone was seen more than once but under ten times. V usage is TRBV27 and J usage is TRBJ1-1, with 7 positions matching TRBD1. CDR3 size: 15 residues. V trimming: 6 bases; J trimming: 1 base; junction bases outside the gene matches: 8. CDR1 and CDR2 (germline): MNHEY, SMNVEV (reference sequence). This CDR3 is CASSLDRRQNTEAFF. As DNA, the CDR3 is TGTGCCAGCAGCCTGGACAGGAGACAGAACACTGAAGCTTTCTTT.

Only one count was recorded for this clone. The gene calls are TRBV4-1 and TRBJ1-4, with D possibly matching TRBD1 (5 bases). Trimming removed 4 bases at V and 7 bases at J, with 13 bases between. Germline V gene data show CDR1 as MGHRA and CDR2 as YSYEKL. This CDR3 is 14 amino acids long. For the CDR3, the DNA is TGCGCCAGCAGCCGGGGGGAGGGAAGTGAAAAACTGTTTTTT. Translating it yields CASSRGEGSEKLFF.

V is TRBV18 and J is TRBJ2-5, with D maybe TRBD1 (6 bases). The germline V gene has CDR1 KGHSH and CDR2 LQKENI. This CDR3 is 16 amino acids long. Trimming removed 2 bases at V and 4 bases at J, with 17 bases between. CDR3 sequence: CASSPTVDRNRETQYF. The CDR3 DNA sequence: TGTGCCAGCTCACCAACCGTAGACAGGAACAGAGAGACCCAGTACTTC.

This rearrangement joins TRBV10-1 to TRBJ2-7; 8 nucleotides line up with TRBD1. The trim removed 9 bases at V and 3 bases at J, leaving 10 bases unmatched. This CDR3 is built from 14 residues. The germline gives CDR1 WNHNN, CDR2 SYGVQD (reference sequence). As DNA, the CDR3 is TGCGCCAGGGACCGCGACAGGGGCTACTACGAGCAGTACTTC. Its translation is CARDRDRGYYEQYF.

The chain links TRBV5-1 to TRBJ1-2; 7 bases are a match to TRBD1. V gave up 3 bases and J gave up 1 base; unmatched junction bases: 6. CDR3 length: 15 amino acids. Germline CDR1 and CDR2: SGHRS and YFSETQ. The CDR3 DNA sequence: TGCGCCAGCAGCTACGGGACAGCTAATAACTATGGCTACACCTTC. This translates into CASSYGTANNYGYTF.

The genes are TRBV4-1 and TRBJ2-1; 9 bases agree with TRBD2. The length of the CDR3 is 19 residues. After removal of 3 bases from V and 10 bases from J, the junction contained 22 bases not matched to a gene. Germline V gene sequence: CDR1 MGHRA, CDR2 YSYEKL. CDR3 in DNA: TGCGCCAGCAGCCACTCCCGACGCCTGGAGCGGGGGGACGTGTCGGAGCAGTTCTTC. It encodes CASSHSRRLERGDVSEQFF.

V and J are TRBV9 and TRBJ1-2; D remains unclear. V lost 2 bases to trimming and J lost 3 bases, with 17 bases between them. The germline V gene has CDR1 SGDLS and CDR2 YYNGEE. CDR3 length: 16 residues. The CDR3 DNA reads TGTGCCAGCAGCGTCGACACACCCTCGAAGGACTATGGCTACACCTTC. It specifies CASSVDTPSKDYGYTF.

This chain links TRBV5-5 with TRBJ1-1; D gene ambiguous. CDR1 SGHKS and CDR2 YYEKEE come from the germline V gene (reference sequence). V was cut by 4 bases and J by 1 base, with 8 bases left in between. The CDR3 covers 13 residues. CDR3 sequence reads: CASSPGSNTEAFF. The CDR3 bases are TGTGCCAGCAGCCCCGGGTCGAACACTGAAGCTTTCTTT.

This chain links TRBV9 with TRBJ2-1; the match to TRBD2 covers 15 bases. CDR1 is SGDLS, CDR2 YYNGEE, per germline. V lost 4 bases and J lost 10; bases outside the gene matches: 15. CDR3 length: 18 amino acids. This chain's CDR3 is CASSPRTSGGGPAGEQFF. The CDR3 coding sequence is TGTGCCAGCAGCCCCAGGACTAGCGGGGGGGGGCCTGCTGGGGAGCAGTTCTTC.

This chain connects TRBV6-1 to TRBJ2-7; 10 positions agree with TRBD1. The CDR3 spans 15 residues. The V gene end was trimmed by 6 bases and the J gene end by 5 bases; junction bases not matched to a gene: 10. Germline lookup yields CDR1 MNHNS and CDR2 SASEGT. CDR3 in amino acids: CASRNPGQGSHEQYF. Here the CDR3 DNA reads TGTGCCAGCAGGAATCCGGGACAGGGGTCTCACGAGCAGTACTTC.

This chain joins TRBV7-8 and TRBJ2-2, with TRBD1 matching over 7 bases. Germline CDR1 and CDR2: SGHVS and FQNEAQ. The CDR3 is made up of 16 amino acids. V lost 5 bases and J lost 6; bases outside the gene matches: 12. CDR3 protein: CASSTAGRDRAGELFF. CDR3 coding DNA: TGTGCCAGCAGCACTGCGGGCAGGGACAGAGCCGGGGAGCTGTTTTTT.

This chain connects TRBV27 to TRBJ2-2, with 8 bases lining up with TRBD2. The junction had 7 bases not matched to a gene; V was cut back by 5 bases and J by 5 bases. Germline assignment: CDR1 MNHEY and CDR2 SMNVEV (reference sequence). The CDR3 is 15 residues long. In DNA, the CDR3 is TGTGCCAGCAGTCGAAGCGGGAGCGGTACCGGGGAGCTGTTTTTT. Translated, it gives CASSRSGSGTGELFF.

This chain joins TRBV2 and TRBJ2-5, with 10 bases identical to TRBD1. Germline CDR1 SNHLY, CDR2 FYNNEI. The junction had 7 bases not matched to a gene; V was cut back by 6 bases and J by 6 bases. The CDR3 is made up of 14 amino acids. CDR3: CASSPGQGWKTQYF. CDR3 nucleotides: TGTGCCAGCAGCCCGGGACAGGGGTGGAAGACCCAGTACTTC.